This record looks at one T cell receptor beta chain sequence and its context. The antigen is unknown. The CDR3 has 19 amino acids. V lost 6 bases to trimming and J lost 0 bases; unmatched junction nucleotides: 12. The germline V gene has CDR1 SEHNR and CDR2 FQNEAQ (reference sequence). Using immunoSEQ multiplex PCR, the repertoire was profiled, and TCRdb retains in-frame clones only, with some absent. The sample has about 110,000 clones; 88% are singletons. These data are taken from a study of T cell responses to AZD1222 COVID-19 vaccine. Findings and limits, study-wide: As reported, nearly half of all spike-specific TCRs target variant regions that are unmutated. Baseline serostatus was positive in only a handful of AZD1222 recipients.

Specimen: peripheral blood, collected on day 0 of MenACWY control vaccination. The rearrangement uses TRBV7-9 and TRBJ2-6; 9 bases map to TRBD1. The receptor was derived from an adult in good health. CDR3 in amino acids: CASSSGQGTGTSGANVLTF. CDR3 bases: TGTGCCAGCAGTTCGGGACAAGGGACAGGGACCTCTGGGGCCAACGTCCTGACTTTC.